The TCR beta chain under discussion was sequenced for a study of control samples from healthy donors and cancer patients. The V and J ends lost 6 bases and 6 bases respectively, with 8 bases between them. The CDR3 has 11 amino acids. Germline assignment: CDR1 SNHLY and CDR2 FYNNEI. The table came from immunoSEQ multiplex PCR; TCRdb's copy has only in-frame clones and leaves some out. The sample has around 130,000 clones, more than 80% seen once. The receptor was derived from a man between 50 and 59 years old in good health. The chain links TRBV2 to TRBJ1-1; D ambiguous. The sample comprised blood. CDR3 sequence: CASRYVAEAFF. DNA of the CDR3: TGTGCCAGCAGGTACGTAGCTGAAGCTTTCTTT.